This T cell receptor (beta chain) was recovered during a study of identical twins (dated by TCRdb to the mid-2010s). General notes on the study: To test whether fetal clonotypes persist, this study deep-sequenced TCR alpha and beta repertoires from monozygotic twins, from unrelated adults of various ages, and from cord blood. To rule out contamination, the twin experiments were replicated at different times with different library preparation protocols. Overall results and qualifications from the work: Zero-insertion analyses could be partly confounded by invariant T cells such as MAIT and iNKT, though diverse VJ usage argued against such confounding for most clonotypes. Because the same donors could not be followed over many years, the conclusions relied on cross-sectional statistical analysis. In beta out-of-frame sequences, excess twin sharing was weaker, because having fewer shared sequences lowered the signal-to-noise ratio. Abundant cord blood beta clonotypes had fewer insertions, young adult naive repertoires showed a similar but weaker trend, and memory repertoires showed no such trend. Compared with coincidental sharing between unrelated individuals, out-of-frame TCR alpha sequences shared between twins showed an excess of sequences with low generation probability. In monozygotic twins, recombination models systematically underestimated out-of-frame TCR alpha sharing, but the models matched the sharing seen between unrelated individuals.

This clonotype was observed a handful of times. Its antigen has not been determined. The input lacks base qualities; no much larger clone sits a single base away. Trimming leaves V shorter by 0 bases and J shorter by 6 bases, with the junction holding 8 bases beyond the gene matches. Measured from the cysteine to the phenylalanine, the CDR3 is 16 residues long. Kept here is only the CDR3 DNA, which spans 48 bases and is read in frame from base 1. The germline V gene gives CDR1 as SGHRS and CDR2 as YFSETQ. Library preparation was by 5' RACE. TCRdb names Illumina HiSeq 2000 as the instrument used. A universal primer binding site was introduced by template switching, and a unique molecular identifier was present in the final cDNA, enabling accurate counting of TCR cDNA molecules. Specific primers in the conserved constant-segment region were used to synthesize first-strand cDNA for TCR alpha and beta chains. To control for contamination, every cDNA library was double barcoded, receiving both a SMART-Mk sample barcode and Illumina barcodes. TruSeq adapter sequences along with Illumina sample barcodes were introduced in two successive PCR steps. TCR alpha and beta cDNA libraries were sequenced on the Illumina HiSeq platform with custom primers. Turning to the authors' computational methods: MiGEC was used to process raw reads and extract unique molecular identifiers, and MiXCR was used to find CDR3 positions. For each individual, recombination models were inferred using an EM algorithm with the repgenHMM and IGoR tools. The analysis of shared clonotypes was done with the tcR package in R, with sharing normalized by the product of cloneset sizes. Out-of-frame nonproductive sequences were analyzed to study raw recombination free of thymic and clonal selection effects. TCRdb reanalyzed the raw reads on its own, using fastp at Q25 for trimming and MiXCR for clone calling, and kept in-frame beta chains. Entries that share a CDR3 protein sequence are merged under the most common genes and DNA. What appears here as the V and J calls and clone size reflects TCRdb's work, not the paper's. The sample records roughly 720,000 distinct CDR3 sequences, 15% to 20% of which are singletons. Around 12% of the sample belongs to the ten largest clones.

All donors were healthy Caucasians. Three pairs of female monozygotic twins, all aged about 18 to 29 years, made up the twin cohort. RNA for TCR libraries was isolated from peripheral blood mononuclear cells. This same sample was also taken into another study, of T cells expressing NK-cell markers. From that second study: Fewer than ten donors provided sorted CD3+CD56+NKG2C+, CD3+CD56+NKG2C- and CD3+CD56-NKG2C+ T-cell subsets, whose TCR beta-chain repertoires were profiled. Seven of the eight sequenced donors were HCMV-seropositive and one was HCMV-seronegative. To restrict sorting to alphabetaTCR-expressing T cells, an anti-gammadeltaTCR antibody was added in several experiments. For 6 or 7 donors, the dominant CD3+CD56+NKG2C+ clonotypes were among the top 10 CD8+ clonotypes and accounted for roughly 1.0-7.5% of CD8+ T cells. Those dominant clonotypes were again the most abundant among CD3+CD56-NKG2C+ cells in a handful of donors, at roughly 25-60.1%. It remained unclear whether the expanded NKG2C-expressing T cell clones were specific for HCMV antigens. The study sequenced eight donors, all healthy volunteers chosen at random: three men and five women. To determine HCMV serostatus, a commercial ELISA kit was used to detect HCMV-specific IgG in serum. For several donors, bulk peripheral blood T-cell repertoires were additionally sequenced from unsorted PBMC. MIGEC was used to demultiplex reads and group the reads by UMI, and MiTCR was used to assemble and quantify clonotypes. To remove erroneous sequences, TCR cDNA sequences were retained only when supported by two or more reads. Downstream repertoire analysis used the tcR package, and clonotypes were matched across fractions by CDR3 nucleotide sequence plus V segment. VDJmatch was used to annotate antigen specificity against VDJdb, with one amino acid substitution in CDR3 permitted.

The receptor was derived from a woman aged 18 to 35 in good health. Sequenced sample: PBMCs. The sequence links TRBV5-1 to TRBJ2-7; 11 middle bases align to TRBD2. The CDR3 protein is CASSLVASGGPFEQYF. In nucleotides, the sequence is TGCGCCAGCAGCTTGGTGGCTAGCGGGGGGCCTTTCGAGCAGTACTTC.